This TCR beta chain was captured by sequencing in a study of brain T cells in children with intractable seizures. Findings and limits, study-wide: Patients' HCMV serostatus was unknown; virus specificity rests on CDR3 similarity alone.

To note about this clone: As yet, its antigen is unknown.

Sequencing was limited to surgery cases with top T cell transcript signatures in brain tissue. Patients received at least one anti-epileptic drug before surgery. Profiling relied on immunoSEQ multiplex PCR, and the TCRdb table lists in-frame clones only, not all of them. The data contain about 80,000 clones, about 93% of them singletons. Germline V CDR1 and CDR2: SGHDT, YYEEEE. The CDR3 is 14 residues long. V lost 4 bases and J lost 4, with 14 bases in between. The specimen comprised peripheral blood, sampled at surgery. The sequence was obtained from a girl aged 2-9 years with Rasmussen encephalitis and intractable seizures. V usage is TRBV5-6 and J usage is TRBJ1-2; tentative D call: TRBD1 (5 bases). CDR3 amino acids: CASSGEAGTYGYTF. Written as DNA, the CDR3 is TGTGCCAGCAGCGGGGAGGCAGGGACCTATGGCTACACCTTC.